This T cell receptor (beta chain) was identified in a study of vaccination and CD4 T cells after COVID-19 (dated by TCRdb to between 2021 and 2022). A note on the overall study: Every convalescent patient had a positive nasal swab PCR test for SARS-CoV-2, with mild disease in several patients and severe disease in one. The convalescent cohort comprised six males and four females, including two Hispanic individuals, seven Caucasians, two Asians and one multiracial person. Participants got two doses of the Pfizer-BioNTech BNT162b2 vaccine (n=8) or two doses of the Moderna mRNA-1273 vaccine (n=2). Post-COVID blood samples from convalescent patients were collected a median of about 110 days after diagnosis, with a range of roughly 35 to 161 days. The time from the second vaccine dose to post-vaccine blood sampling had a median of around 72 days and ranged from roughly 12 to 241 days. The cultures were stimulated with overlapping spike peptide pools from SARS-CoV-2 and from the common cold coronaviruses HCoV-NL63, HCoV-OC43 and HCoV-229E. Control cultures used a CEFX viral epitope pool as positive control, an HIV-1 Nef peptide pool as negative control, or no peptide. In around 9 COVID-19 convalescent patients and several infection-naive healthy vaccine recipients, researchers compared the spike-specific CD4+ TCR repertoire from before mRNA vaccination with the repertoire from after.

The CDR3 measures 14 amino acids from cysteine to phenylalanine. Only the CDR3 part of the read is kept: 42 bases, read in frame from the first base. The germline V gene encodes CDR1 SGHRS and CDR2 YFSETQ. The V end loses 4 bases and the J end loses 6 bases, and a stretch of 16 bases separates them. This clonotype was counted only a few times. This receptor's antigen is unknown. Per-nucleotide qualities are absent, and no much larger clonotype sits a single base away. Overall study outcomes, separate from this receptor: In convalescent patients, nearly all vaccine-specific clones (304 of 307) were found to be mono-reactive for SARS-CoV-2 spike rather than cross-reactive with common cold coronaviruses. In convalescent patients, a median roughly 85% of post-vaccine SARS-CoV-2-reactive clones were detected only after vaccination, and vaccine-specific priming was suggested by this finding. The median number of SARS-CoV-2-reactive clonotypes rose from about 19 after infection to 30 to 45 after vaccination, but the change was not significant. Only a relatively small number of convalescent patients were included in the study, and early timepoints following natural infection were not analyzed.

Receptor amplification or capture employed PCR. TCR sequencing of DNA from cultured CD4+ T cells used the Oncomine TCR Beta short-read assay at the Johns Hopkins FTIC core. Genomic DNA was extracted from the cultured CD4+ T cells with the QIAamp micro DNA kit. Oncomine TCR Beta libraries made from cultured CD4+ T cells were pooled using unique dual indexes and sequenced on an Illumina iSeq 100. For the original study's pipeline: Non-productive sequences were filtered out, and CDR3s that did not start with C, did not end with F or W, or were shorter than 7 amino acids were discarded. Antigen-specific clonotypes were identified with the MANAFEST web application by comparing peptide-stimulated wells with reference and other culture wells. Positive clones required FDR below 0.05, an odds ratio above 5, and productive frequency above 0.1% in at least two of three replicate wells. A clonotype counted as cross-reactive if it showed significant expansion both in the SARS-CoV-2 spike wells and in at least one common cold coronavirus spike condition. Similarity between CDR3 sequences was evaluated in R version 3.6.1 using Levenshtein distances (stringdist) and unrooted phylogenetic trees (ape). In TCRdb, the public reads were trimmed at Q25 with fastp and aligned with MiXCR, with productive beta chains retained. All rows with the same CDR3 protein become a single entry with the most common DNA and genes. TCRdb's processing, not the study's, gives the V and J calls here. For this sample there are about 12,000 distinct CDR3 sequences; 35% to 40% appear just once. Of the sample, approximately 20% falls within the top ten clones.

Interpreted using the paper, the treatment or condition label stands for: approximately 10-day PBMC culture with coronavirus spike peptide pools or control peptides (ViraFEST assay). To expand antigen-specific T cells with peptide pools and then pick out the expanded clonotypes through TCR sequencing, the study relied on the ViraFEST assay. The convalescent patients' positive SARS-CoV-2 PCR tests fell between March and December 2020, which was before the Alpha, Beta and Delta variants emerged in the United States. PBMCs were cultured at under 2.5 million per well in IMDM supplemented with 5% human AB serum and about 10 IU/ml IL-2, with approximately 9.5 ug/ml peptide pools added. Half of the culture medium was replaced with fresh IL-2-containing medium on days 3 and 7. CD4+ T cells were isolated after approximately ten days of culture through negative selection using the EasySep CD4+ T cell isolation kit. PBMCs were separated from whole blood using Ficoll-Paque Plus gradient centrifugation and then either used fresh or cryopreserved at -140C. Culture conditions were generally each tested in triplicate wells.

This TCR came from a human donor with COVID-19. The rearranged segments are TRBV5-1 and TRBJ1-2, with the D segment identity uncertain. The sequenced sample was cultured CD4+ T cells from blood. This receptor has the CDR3 CASSRQVGLDGYTF. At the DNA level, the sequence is TGCGCCAGCAGCCGCCAGGTAGGCTTGGATGGCTACACCTTC. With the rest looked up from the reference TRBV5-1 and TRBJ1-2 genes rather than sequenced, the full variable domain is KAGVTQTPRYLIKTRGQQVTLSCSPISGHRSVSWYQQTPGQGLQFLFEYFSETQRNKGNFPGRFSGRQFSNSRSEMNVSTLELGDSALYLCASSRQVGLDGYTFGSGTRLTVV.